This TCR beta chain appears in the sequencing data of a study of radiotherapy plus CTLA-4 blockade in lung cancer. Study-wide background: Among all patients, roughly 17% showed objective responses, while roughly 28% had disease control.

Profiled with immunoSEQ multiplex PCR; TCRdb holds only in-frame clones, not every one. Of 83,000 or so clones in the sample, under 85% were seen once. As for this clone: Its antigen remains unidentified.

Overall study findings and caveats: Blood saw expansion of tumor-derived TCR clones after radiotherapy plus ipilimumab.

The source material was peripheral blood, sampled from a patient treated with radiotherapy plus ipilimumab. The TCR comes from a human donor with non-small cell lung cancer who had stable disease on radiotherapy plus ipilimumab.

The CDR3 bases are TGTGCCAGCAGGGCGGACAGTTCAACTAATGAAAAACTGTTTTTT. Residues: CASRADSSTNEKLFF. The chain is built from TRBV6-1 and TRBJ1-4; tentatively, D is TRBD1 (6 bases). V lost 6 bases, J lost 0 bases, and 11 bases lay in between. This CDR3 region has 15 residues. Germline assignment: CDR1 MNHNS and CDR2 SASEGT.